What follows describes a single T cell receptor beta chain. The antigen remains undetermined. J lost 7 bases, V lost 4 bases, and 4 bases had no gene match. Germline V CDR1 and CDR2: SGHRS, YFSETQ. This CDR3 has 12 amino acids. The entry originates in a study of cytomegalovirus exposure and HLA in healthy donors. The study's findings and limits: Most TCR beta V segments were productive about 90% or about 30% of the time in an earlier analysis. As a later analysis showed, several of the most significant clusters appeared to be linked to common viral pathogens.

PCR employed 60 Vbeta and 13 Jbeta primers. Under the authors' procedure: A later analysis tallied about 80 million unique TCR beta chains, approximately 10 million of them shared. Only in-frame clones appear in the TCRdb table, and some are missing; sequencing was by immunoSEQ multiplex PCR. V, J and clone size are those of that table, while D and trimming were read from the DNA. Among about 190,000 clones, roughly four fifths were seen once, and the ten largest hold around 3.3%. The sequencing input was PBMCs. The TCR was taken from a young woman in good health and CMV-seropositive. J is TRBJ2-7 and V is TRBV5-1; TRBD1 matches at 8 bases. CDR3 amino acids: CASSLGDREQYF. The CDR3 bases are TGCGCCAGCAGCCTTGGGGACAGGGAGCAGTACTTC.